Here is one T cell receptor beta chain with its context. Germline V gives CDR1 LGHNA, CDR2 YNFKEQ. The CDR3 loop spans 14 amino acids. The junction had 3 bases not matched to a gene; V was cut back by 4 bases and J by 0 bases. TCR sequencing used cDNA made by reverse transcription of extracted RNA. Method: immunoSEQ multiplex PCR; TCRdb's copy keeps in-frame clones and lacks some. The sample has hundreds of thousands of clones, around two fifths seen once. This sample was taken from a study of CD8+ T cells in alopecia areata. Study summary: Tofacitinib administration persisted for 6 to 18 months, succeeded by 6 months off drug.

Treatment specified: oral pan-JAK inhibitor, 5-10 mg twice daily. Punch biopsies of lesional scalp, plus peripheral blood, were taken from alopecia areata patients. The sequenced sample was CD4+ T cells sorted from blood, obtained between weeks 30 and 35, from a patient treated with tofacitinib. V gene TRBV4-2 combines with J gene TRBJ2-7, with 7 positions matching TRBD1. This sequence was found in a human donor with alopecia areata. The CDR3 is CASSPRDSSYEQYF. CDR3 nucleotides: TGTGCCAGCAGCCCCCGGGACAGCTCCTACGAGCAGTACTTC.